Listed below are T cell receptor beta chains from one sample, sequenced in a study of T cell changes during pregnancy in multiple sclerosis. The protocol was immunoSEQ multiplex PCR, while the TCRdb copy is restricted to in-frame clones and leaves out a portion. The repertoire holds approximately 60,000 clones, with 90% to 95% as singletons. The starting material was CD4+ T cells from peripheral blood mononuclear cells, obtained before pregnancy. The receptors were sampled from a female donor with multiple sclerosis, enrolled in a pregnancy study. Both conserved end residues are part of each CDR3. The order of the fields is D gene, J gene, V gene, CDR3 protein. The D gene is left open where the match is weak.

>.|TRBJ1-5|TRBV9
CASSGLGNQPQHF
>TRBD2|TRBJ2-5|TRBV7-2
CASNSRLAKTQYF
>TRBD1|TRBJ1-4|TRBV18
CASSDRVNEKLFF
>TRBD2|TRBJ2-2|TRBV19
CASKMGLAGGPGELFF
>TRBD1|TRBJ2-6|TRBV30
CAWRNRGSGANVLTF
>TRBD1|TRBJ1-4|TRBV6-6
CASRQGVTNEKLFF
>.|TRBJ2-1|TRBV19
CASSHRLASSSYNEQFF
>TRBD2|TRBJ2-6|TRBV4-1
CASSQARREVHSGANVLTF
>TRBD2|TRBJ2-2|TRBV7-2
CASSVSGRNGELFF
>.|TRBJ2-4|TRBV5-6
CASSLAGGRGIQYF
>TRBD2|TRBJ2-1|TRBV5-1
CASSLVAGGGNEQFF
>TRBD2|TRBJ2-3|TRBV25-1
CASSFSPRTSGSTDTQYF
>.|TRBJ1-5|TRBV28
CASSLAGFGSNQPQHF
>.|TRBJ1-2|TRBV7-2
CASSLTNGGYTF
>.|TRBJ1-3|TRBV18
CASSPAGRAGNTIYF
>TRBD2|TRBJ2-3|TRBV5-5
CASSLVPGGGTDTQYF
>TRBD2|TRBJ2-1|TRBV7-9
CASSLGLGEISRLYNEQFF
>.|TRBJ2-1|TRBV19
CASREGPASYNEQFF
>.|TRBJ2-1|TRBV5-1
CASSGYREYNEQFF
>TRBD2|TRBJ2-3|TRBV5-1
CASSLMREWTDTQYF
>TRBD1|TRBJ2-7|TRBV18
CASSPGTGITYEQYF